This T cell receptor (beta chain) was obtained from a study of cytomegalovirus exposure and HLA in healthy donors. Overall study context: Earlier work reported 100 million or so unique TCR beta sequences from about 180 million T cells. Caucasian-associated ancestry cluster membership applied to approximately 80% of a few hundred genotyped donors.

PCR involved 60 Vbeta and 13 Jbeta primers. Method: immunoSEQ multiplex PCR; TCRdb's copy keeps in-frame clones and lacks some. Of about 64,000 clones in the sample, 60% to 75% were seen once. Study observations and caveats: Evidence from a later analysis indicated that most CMV-associated TCR beta chains looked HLA-restricted. In a later analysis, TCR beta V- and J-gene trimming showed a link to a missense DCLRE1C variant.

As regards this clone: Its antigen is undetermined.

Germline lookup yields CDR1 PRHDT and CDR2 FYEKMQ (reference sequence). V lost 2 bases to trimming and J lost 2 bases; unmatched junction nucleotides: 3. The CDR3 covers 16 residues. This TCR was sampled from a male donor in good health and CMV-seropositive. Material for sequencing was PBMCs. The rearrangement links TRBV13 to TRBJ2-5; 12 nucleotides line up with TRBD2. The CDR3: CASSLTSGGLQETQYF. As DNA, the CDR3 is TGTGCCAGCAGCTTAACTAGCGGGGGGCTTCAAGAGACCCAGTACTTC.